The next 29 T cell receptor beta chains were all read from a single sample in a study of T cell repertoires in cytomegalovirus infection (dated by TCRdb to the late 2010s). Sequencing relied on an Illumina HiSeq 1500. TCRdb reanalyzed the raw reads on its own, using fastp at Q25 for trimming and MiXCR for clone calling, and kept in-frame beta chains. Every distinct CDR3 protein forms one entry, paired with its most common genes and DNA. Counted in this sample were fewer than 300,000 distinct CDR3 sequences; about 23% of them appeared once. The top ten constitute over 11% of the sample. Sequenced: PBMCs. These receptors originate from a human donor in good health (CMV status not recorded). Some clones in this sample may be carry-over from other donors' samples.

Written as DNA, the CDR3 is TGCAGTGGGACGAGACTGGGGAGTGGGGAGACCCAGTACTTC. Protein sequence: CSGTRLGSGETQYF. The chain has TRBV20-1 and TRBJ2-5; tentatively, D is TRBD2 (5 bases). The CDR3 runs to 14 residues. The germline V and J ends were trimmed by 7 bases and 5 bases, with 20 bases remaining between them. Germline CDR1 is DFQATT and CDR2 is SNEGSKA (reference sequence).

This clonotype occurred many times. The V call is TRBV7-2, the J call TRBJ2-1; 12 nucleotides line up with TRBD2. V lost 3 bases, J lost 9 bases, and 6 bases stayed unmatched. Germline-derived CDR1 and CDR2 are SGHTA and FQGNSA. The CDR3 sequence is 15 residues long. Here the CDR3 reads CASSLRTSGKLEQFF. As DNA, the CDR3 is TGTGCCAGCAGCTTGAGGACTAGCGGGAAGCTTGAGCAGTTCTTC.

This clonotype was found a few times. This sequence joins TRBV11-2 and TRBJ2-5; tentatively, D is TRBD1 or TRBD2 (6 bases each). The V gene lost 3 bases and the J gene lost 14 bases, with 25 bases spanning the gap. This CDR3 comprises 15 residues. Germline V CDR1 and CDR2: SGHAT, FQNNGV. CDR3 in amino acids: CASSFLRGGPKRPYF. In DNA form, the CDR3 reads TGTGCCAGCAGCTTCCTTAGAGGGGGGCCCAAGAGACCATACTTC.

This clonotype was seen at least ten times. The chain carries TRBV7-2 and TRBJ2-2; D not certain. The CDR3 is 13 amino acids. Germline CDR1 and CDR2: SGHTA and FQGNSA. Trimming shortened V by 5 bases and J by 4 bases, and 8 bases separated the two germline ends. This chain's CDR3 is CASSPRRTGELFF. In DNA, the CDR3 is TGTGCCAGCAGCCCGCGACGCACCGGGGAGCTGTTTTTT.

This clonotype was found many times. This chain connects TRBV12-3 or TRBV12-4 to TRBJ1-1; D unclear. V lost 2 bases, J lost 0 bases, and 4 bases lay in between. The CDR3 runs 13 residues. The CDR3 loop reads CASSLLLNTEAFF. Written as DNA, the CDR3 is TGTGCCAGCAGTTTATTGCTGAACACTGAAGCTTTCTTT.

V gene TRBV28 combines with J gene TRBJ2-2; D gene uncertain. V was trimmed by 6 bases and J by 3 bases, leaving 14 bases between them. The germline CDR1 and CDR2 sequences are MDHEN and SYDVKM. The CDR3 totals 15 residues. The CDR3 is CASSPPLLYTGELFF. The CDR3 DNA follows: TGTGCCAGCAGCCCACCACTTTTGTACACCGGGGAGCTGTTTTTT.

The rearrangement uses TRBV5-4 and TRBJ2-1; possibly TRBD1 or TRBD2 for D (5 bases each). Germline V lookup: CDR1 SGHNT, CDR2 YYREEE (reference sequence). The CDR3 has 15 amino acids. V lost 0 bases, J lost 8 bases, and 15 bases lay in between. The CDR3 loop is CASSLGMGDLDEQFF. The CDR3 DNA is TGTGCCAGCAGCTTGGGCATGGGGGATCTGGATGAGCAGTTCTTC. Supplemented by reference TRBV5-4 and TRBJ2-1, the full variable domain reads ETGVTQSPTHLIKTRGQQVTLRCSSQSGHNTVSWYQQALGQGPQFIFQYYREEENGRGNFPPRFSGLQFPNYSSELNVNALELDDSALYLCASSLGMGDLDEQFFGPGTRLTVL.

This clonotype was recorded a few times. The chain couples TRBV29-1 to TRBJ2-1, with a possible D match to TRBD1 (6 bases). Germline loops: CDR1 SQVTM, CDR2 ANQGSEA. V shed 7 bases and J shed 7 bases, with 17 bases lying between them. The CDR3 consists of 13 residues. This chain's CDR3 is CSAGTLQTNEQFF. In DNA form, the CDR3 reads TGCAGCGCCGGGACACTCCAAACGAATGAGCAGTTCTTC.

This clonotype was found many times. The rearrangement links TRBV7-9 to TRBJ2-3; TRBD2 is a possible D gene (6 bases). Trimming took 2 bases from V and 5 from J, leaving 17 bases between them. CDR3 length: 16 amino acids. CDR1 SEHNR and CDR2 FQNEAQ come from the germline V gene (reference sequence). CDR3 coding DNA: TGTGCCAGCAGCTTACCTGGGACTGCCGAAGGAGATACGCAGTATTTT. It translates to CASSLPGTAEGDTQYF.

There are many counts of this clonotype. This chain links TRBV11-2 with TRBJ2-7; D unclear. The CDR3 runs 13 residues. V was clipped by 2 bases and J by 7 bases, with 12 bases between them. Germline V CDR1 and CDR2: SGHAT, FQNNGV. The CDR3 DNA reads TGTGCCAGCAGCTTACGTCCCGGGCGAGAGCAGTACTTC. It yields the protein CASSLRPGREQYF.

The chain has TRBV23-1 and TRBJ2-7; possibly TRBD1 or TRBD2 for D (6 bases each). TRBV23-1 is designated an ORF whose function remains uncertain. The CDR3 runs 17 residues. Trimming removed 3 bases from V and 2 bases from J, with 20 bases in between. For the CDR3, the DNA is TGCGCCAGCAGTCATTTTCGTGGAGGGGGAGTCGCCTACGAGCAGTACTTC. Translated, it gives CASSHFRGGGVAYEQYF.

This clonotype has only a few counts. The V call is TRBV7-9, the J call TRBJ2-7; tentative D call: TRBD2 (5 bases). The CDR3 spans 16 residues. From germline, CDR1 is SEHNR and CDR2 FQNEAQ (reference sequence). Trimming took 1 base from V and 0 from J, leaving 13 bases between them. The CDR3 bases are TGTGCCAGCAGCTTAGGCCCAGCGGTTAGCTCCTACGAGCAGTACTTC. Encoded protein: CASSLGPAVSSYEQYF.

The chain couples TRBV20-1 to TRBJ1-2; the match to TRBD1 covers 7 bases. V was clipped by 3 bases and J by 3 bases; unmatched bases: 4. This CDR3 is built from 13 residues. The germline V gene has CDR1 DFQATT and CDR2 SNEGSKA (reference sequence). The CDR3 nucleotides are TGCAGTGCTAGTCACAGGGGTGACTATGGCTACACCTTC. This encodes CSASHRGDYGYTF.

This clonotype was detected ten times or more. This rearrangement joins TRBV2 to TRBJ2-7; D is uncertain. CDR1 and CDR2 (germline): SNHLY, FYNNEI. The V gene lost 1 base and the J gene lost 3 bases, with 1 base spanning the gap. The CDR3 has 11 amino acids. The CDR3 region has the DNA TGTGCCAGCAGTGAAGGCTACGAGCAGTACTTC. Translating gives CASSEGYEQYF.

The genes are TRBV7-9 and TRBJ1-1, with D unresolved. Germline CDR1 and CDR2: SEHNR and FQNEAQ (reference sequence). Trimming pared 6 bases from V and 2 bases from J, leaving 13 bases between. The CDR3 is 14 amino acids. The CDR3 loop is CASRFWQINTEAFF. DNA for the CDR3: TGTGCCAGCAGATTTTGGCAGATTAACACTGAAGCTTTCTTT.

This rearrangement joins TRBV12-3 or TRBV12-4 to TRBJ2-5; a weak D match, TRBD2 (6 bases). The CDR3 length is 14 residues. Trimming shortened V by 6 bases and J by 3 bases, and 14 bases separated the two germline ends. The CDR3 region has the DNA TGTGCCAGCAGCCGTCGGGGGATCGAAGAGACCCAGTACTTC. Its protein is CASSRRGIEETQYF.

In its sample, this clonotype was seen many times. V gene TRBV28 combines with J gene TRBJ2-4; the match to TRBD2 covers 7 bases. V lost 6 bases and J lost 3; bases outside the gene matches: 8. Looked up from germline, CDR1 is MDHEN and CDR2 is SYDVKM. The CDR3 is 15 residues long. The CDR3 sequence: CASSLGWGGKNIQYF. CDR3 sequence (DNA): TGTGCCAGCAGCCTCGGATGGGGGGGCAAAAACATTCAGTACTTC.

This chain uses TRBV5-4 with TRBJ2-1, with 9 bases matching TRBD1. This CDR3 is built from 16 residues. Trimming at V came to 4 bases and at J to 5 bases, leaving 10 bases not matched to a gene. Per germline, CDR1 SGHNT and CDR2 YYREEE (reference sequence). CDR3 region: CASSPPGTGFDNEQFF. CDR3 in DNA: TGTGCCAGCAGCCCCCCCGGGACAGGGTTTGACAATGAGCAGTTCTTC. Combining the CDR3 with reference TRBV5-4 and TRBJ2-1 gives the whole variable domain ETGVTQSPTHLIKTRGQQVTLRCSSQSGHNTVSWYQQALGQGPQFIFQYYREEENGRGNFPPRFSGLQFPNYSSELNVNALELDDSALYLCASSPPGTGFDNEQFFGPGTRLTVL.

As for this clonotype: A much larger clone lies a single base off, so this may be a read error. The CDR3 nucleotides are TGTGCCAGCAGCCATCCGGGACTAGCGGGAGGCGAATCCTACGAGCGGTACTTC. Its protein product is CASSHPGLAGGESYERYF. The chain combines TRBV7-2 with TRBJ2-7; 15 positions match TRBD2. This CDR3 contains 18 residues. CDR1 and CDR2 (germline): SGHTA, FQGNSA.

This clonotype occurred a few times. The chain couples TRBV28 to TRBJ2-7; D may be TRBD1 (6 bases). The CDR3 runs 15 residues. The V end was cut by 8 bases, the J end by 0 bases, with 17 bases between. Per the germline V gene, CDR1 is MDHEN and CDR2 is SYDVKM. The chain's CDR3 is CASGSRGRSSYEQYF. The CDR3 DNA is TGTGCCAGCGGCTCCAGGGGCCGGAGCTCCTACGAGCAGTACTTC.

J is TRBJ2-7 and V is TRBV3-1, with D possibly matching TRBD1 (6 bases). This CDR3 has 13 residues. V shed 11 bases and J shed 1 base, with 15 bases lying between them. CDR1 is LGHDT and CDR2 is YNNKEL in the germline V gene (reference sequence). CDR3 in amino acids: CAAGAATSYEQYF. For the CDR3, the DNA is TGTGCCGCAGGGGCGGCCACATCCTACGAGCAGTACTTC.

The chain joins TRBV7-8 to TRBJ2-3; 9 bases are a match to TRBD2. Germline values: CDR1 SGHVS, CDR2 FQNEAQ. With 2 bases clipped from V and 0 bases from J, the junction kept 6 bases outside the gene matches. The CDR3 has 17 residues. The CDR3 is CASSLKREESSTDTQYF. CDR3 nucleotides: TGTGCCAGCAGCTTAAAGCGGGAGGAGTCAAGCACAGATACGCAGTATTTT.

This chain joins TRBV20-1 and TRBJ2-5, with D possibly TRBD2 on 7 matching bases. V was pared by 3 bases and J by 5 bases, with 13 bases between. The CDR3 has 13 amino acids. The germline V gene has CDR1 DFQATT and CDR2 SNEGSKA (reference sequence). CDR3 bases: TGCAGTGCTAGGGCGGGGGCGCTGGAGACCCAGTACTTC. This encodes CSARAGALETQYF.

This clonotype was counted many times. This sequence joins TRBV7-9 and TRBJ2-7; D is undetermined. Germline V gene data show CDR1 as SEHNR and CDR2 as FQNEAQ (reference sequence). Trimming cost V 1 base and J 2 bases, with 9 bases left between them. The CDR3 extends over 14 amino acids. This chain's CDR3 is CASSLEAVTYEQYF. CDR3 nucleotide sequence: TGTGCCAGCAGCTTAGAGGCAGTCACCTACGAGCAGTACTTC.

This clonotype was recorded at least ten times. This chain links TRBV12-3 or TRBV12-4 with TRBJ2-2, with 10 bases that match TRBD1. The CDR3 sequence is 14 residues long. J lost 7 bases, V lost 4 bases, and 3 bases had no gene match. CDR3 loop: CASSWDRGVGELFF. The CDR3, as DNA: TGTGCCAGCAGTTGGGACAGGGGAGTCGGGGAGCTGTTTTTT.

For this clonotype: A read error may be the cause here, since a much bigger clone is one base away. The V and J genes are TRBV7-8 and TRBJ2-1; TRBD2 agrees at 8 bases. CDR1 and CDR2 from the germline V gene are SGHVS and FQNEAQ. The CDR3 is 17 amino acids. CDR3 coding DNA: TGTACCAGCAGCTGGCCACCGGGGGGGGAGGGCGACAATGAGCAGTTCTTC. Its protein product is CTSSWPPGGEGDNEQFF.

The rearrangement joins TRBV29-1 to TRBJ2-1; TRBD1 or TRBD2 may be the D gene (7 bases each). V lost 4 bases to trimming and J lost 8 bases, with 18 bases between them. This CDR3 spans 14 amino acids. Germline CDR1 and CDR2: SQVTM and ANQGSEA. In DNA, the CDR3 is TGCAGCGTTGGTCAACGGGGAGGGGGCCATGAGCAGTTCTTC. This encodes CSVGQRGGGHEQFF.

This clonotype was seen just once. The chain uses TRBV20-1 and TRBJ1-2; no clear D. Germline CDR1 reads DFQATT; CDR2 reads SNEGSKA (reference sequence). V was pared by 5 bases and J by 7 bases, with 11 bases between. The CDR3 loop spans 11 amino acids. CDR3 amino acids: CSARTRGGYTF. CDR3 sequence (DNA): TGCAGTGCTCGGACCCGGGGTGGCTACACCTTC.

The chain has TRBV28 and TRBJ2-5; the match to TRBD2 covers 8 bases. With V trimmed by 5 bases and J by 5 bases, 10 bases remained unmatched. Germline CDR1 MDHEN, CDR2 SYDVKM. CDR3 size: 15 residues. The CDR3 region is CASSPPGRAGETQYF. DNA for the CDR3: TGTGCCAGCAGTCCCCCCGGGAGGGCCGGGGAGACCCAGTACTTC.